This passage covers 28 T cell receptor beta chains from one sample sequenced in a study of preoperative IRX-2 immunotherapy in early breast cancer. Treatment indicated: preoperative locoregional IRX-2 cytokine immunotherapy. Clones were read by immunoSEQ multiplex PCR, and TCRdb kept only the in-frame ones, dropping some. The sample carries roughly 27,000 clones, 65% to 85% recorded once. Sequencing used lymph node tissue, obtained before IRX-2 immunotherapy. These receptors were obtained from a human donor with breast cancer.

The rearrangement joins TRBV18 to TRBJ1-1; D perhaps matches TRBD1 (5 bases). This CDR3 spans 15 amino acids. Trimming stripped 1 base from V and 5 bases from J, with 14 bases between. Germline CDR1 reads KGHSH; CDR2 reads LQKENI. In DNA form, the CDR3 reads TGTGCCAGCTCACCACAGGGGCCCGTGGAGACTGAAGCTTTCTTT. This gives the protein CASSPQGPVETEAFF.

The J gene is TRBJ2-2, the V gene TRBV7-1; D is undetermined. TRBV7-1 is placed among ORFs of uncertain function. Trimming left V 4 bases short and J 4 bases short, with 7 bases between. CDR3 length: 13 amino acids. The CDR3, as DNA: TGTGCCAGCAGCTTAGGAAGCACCGGGGAGCTGTTTTTT. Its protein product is CASSLGSTGELFF.

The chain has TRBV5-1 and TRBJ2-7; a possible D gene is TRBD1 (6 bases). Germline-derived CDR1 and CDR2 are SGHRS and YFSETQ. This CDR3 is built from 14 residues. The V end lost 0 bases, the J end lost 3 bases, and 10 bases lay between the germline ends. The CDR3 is CASSLDTGLYEQYF. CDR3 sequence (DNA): TGCGCCAGCAGCTTGGACACAGGGCTCTACGAGCAGTACTTC.

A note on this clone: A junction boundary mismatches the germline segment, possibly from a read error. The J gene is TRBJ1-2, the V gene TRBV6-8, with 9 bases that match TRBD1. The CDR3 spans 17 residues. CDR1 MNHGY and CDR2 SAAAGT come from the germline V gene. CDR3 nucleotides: TGTGCCATCAGTGCCACAGTTGGACAGGGGAAACTGGGCGGCTACACCTTC. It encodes CAISATVGQGKLGGYTF.

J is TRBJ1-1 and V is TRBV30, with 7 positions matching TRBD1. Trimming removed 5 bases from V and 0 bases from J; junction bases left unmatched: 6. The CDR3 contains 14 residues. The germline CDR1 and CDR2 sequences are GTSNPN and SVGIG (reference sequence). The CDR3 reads CAWDREMVNTEAFF. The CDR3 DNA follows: TGTGCCTGGGACAGGGAAATGGTGAACACTGAAGCTTTCTTT. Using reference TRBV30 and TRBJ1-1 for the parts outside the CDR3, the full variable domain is SQTIHQWPATLVQPVGSPLSLECTVEGTSNPNLYWYRQAAGRGLQLLFYSVGIGQISSEVPQNLSASRPQDRQFILSSKKLLLSDSGFYLCAWDREMVNTEAFFGQGTRLTVV.

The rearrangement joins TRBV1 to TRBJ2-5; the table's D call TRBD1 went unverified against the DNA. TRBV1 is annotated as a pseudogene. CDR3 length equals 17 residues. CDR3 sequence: CASSQDLRQGFRETQYF. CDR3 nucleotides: TGCGCCAGCAGCCAAGATCTTAGGCAGGGGTTTCGGGAGACCCAGTACTTC.

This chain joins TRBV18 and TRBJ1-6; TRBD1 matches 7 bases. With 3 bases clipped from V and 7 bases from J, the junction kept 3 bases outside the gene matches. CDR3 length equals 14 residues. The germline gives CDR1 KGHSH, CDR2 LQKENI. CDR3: CASSPGTANSPLHF. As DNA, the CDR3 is TGTGCCAGCTCACCCGGGACAGCCAATTCACCCCTCCACTTT.

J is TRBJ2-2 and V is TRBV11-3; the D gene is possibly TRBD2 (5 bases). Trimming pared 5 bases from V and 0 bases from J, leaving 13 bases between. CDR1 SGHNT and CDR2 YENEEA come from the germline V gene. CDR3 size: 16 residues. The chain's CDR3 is CASSRGGWANTGELFF. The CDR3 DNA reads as TGTGCCAGCAGCCGAGGCGGGTGGGCGAACACCGGGGAGCTGTTTTTT.

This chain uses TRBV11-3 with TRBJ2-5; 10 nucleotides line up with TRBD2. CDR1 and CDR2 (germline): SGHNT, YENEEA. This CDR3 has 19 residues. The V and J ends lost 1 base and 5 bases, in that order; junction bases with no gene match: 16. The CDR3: CASSLGPIGAGGLWETQYF. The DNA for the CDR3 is TGTGCCAGCAGCTTAGGGCCGATCGGAGCGGGGGGGCTCTGGGAGACCCAGTACTTC.

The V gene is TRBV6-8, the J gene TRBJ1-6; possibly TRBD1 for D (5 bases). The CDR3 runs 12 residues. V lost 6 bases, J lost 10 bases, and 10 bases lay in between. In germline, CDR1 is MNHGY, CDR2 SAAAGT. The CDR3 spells CASSEGLSPLHF. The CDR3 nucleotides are TGTGCCAGCAGCGAGGGGCTCTCACCCCTCCACTTT.

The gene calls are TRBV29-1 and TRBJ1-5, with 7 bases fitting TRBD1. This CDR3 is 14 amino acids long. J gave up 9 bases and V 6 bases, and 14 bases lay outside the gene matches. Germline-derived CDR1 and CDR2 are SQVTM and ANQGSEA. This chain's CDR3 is CSVSGTATGGPQHF. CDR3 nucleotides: TGCAGCGTATCAGGGACAGCGACGGGGGGGCCCCAGCATTTT.

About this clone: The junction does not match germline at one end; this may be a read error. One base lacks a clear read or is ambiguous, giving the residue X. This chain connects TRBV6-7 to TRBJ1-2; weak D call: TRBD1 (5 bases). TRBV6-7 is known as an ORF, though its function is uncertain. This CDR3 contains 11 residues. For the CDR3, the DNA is TGTGCYAGCAGTCGAGGGGATGGCTACACCTTC. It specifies CXSSRGDGYTF. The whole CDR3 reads CASSRGDGYTF.

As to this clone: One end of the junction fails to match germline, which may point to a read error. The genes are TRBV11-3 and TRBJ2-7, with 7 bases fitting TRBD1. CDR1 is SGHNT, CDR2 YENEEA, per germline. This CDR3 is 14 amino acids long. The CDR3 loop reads CASSLYGTEAFRAF. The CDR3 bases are TGTGCCAGCAGCTTGTATGGGACAGAGGCATTTAGGGCCTTC.

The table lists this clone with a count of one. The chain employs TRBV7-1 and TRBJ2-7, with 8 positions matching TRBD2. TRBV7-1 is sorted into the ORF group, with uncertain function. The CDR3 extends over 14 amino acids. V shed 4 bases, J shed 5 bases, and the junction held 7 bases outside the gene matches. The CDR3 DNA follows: TGTGCCAGCAGCTTGGCGGGGGGACCGAACGAGCAGTACTTC. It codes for CASSLAGGPNEQYF.

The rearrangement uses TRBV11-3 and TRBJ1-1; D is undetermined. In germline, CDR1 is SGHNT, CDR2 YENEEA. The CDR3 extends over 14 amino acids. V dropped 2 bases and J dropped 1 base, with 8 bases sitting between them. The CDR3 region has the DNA TGTGCCAGCAGCTTACTAACCGGGAACACTGAAGCTTTCTTT. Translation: CASSLLTGNTEAFF.

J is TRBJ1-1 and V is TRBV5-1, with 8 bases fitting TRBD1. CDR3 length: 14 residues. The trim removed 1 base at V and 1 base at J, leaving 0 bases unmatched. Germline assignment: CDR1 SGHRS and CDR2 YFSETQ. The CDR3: CASSLQGANTEAFF. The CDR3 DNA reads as TGCGCCAGCAGCTTGCAGGGGGCGAACACTGAAGCTTTCTTT.

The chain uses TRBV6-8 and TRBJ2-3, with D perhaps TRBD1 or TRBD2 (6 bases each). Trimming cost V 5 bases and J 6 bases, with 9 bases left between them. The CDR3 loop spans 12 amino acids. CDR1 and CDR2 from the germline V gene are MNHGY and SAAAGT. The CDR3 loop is CASSRGVDTQYF. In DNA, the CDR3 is TGTGCCAGCAGTAGGGGGGTTGATACGCAGTATTTT.

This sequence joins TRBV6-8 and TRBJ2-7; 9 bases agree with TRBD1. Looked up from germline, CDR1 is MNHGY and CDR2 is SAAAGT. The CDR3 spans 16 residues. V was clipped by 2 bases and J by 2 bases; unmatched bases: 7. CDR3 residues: CASSYGGTGSAYEQYF. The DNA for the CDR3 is TGTGCCAGCAGTTACGGAGGGACAGGGTCGGCCTACGAGCAGTACTTC.

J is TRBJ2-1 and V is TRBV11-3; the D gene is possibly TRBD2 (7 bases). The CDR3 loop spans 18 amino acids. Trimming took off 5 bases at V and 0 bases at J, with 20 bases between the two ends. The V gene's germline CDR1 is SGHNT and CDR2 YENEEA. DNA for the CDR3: TGTGCCAGCAGCCAGGCTAGCTATAGGGGGGGCTCCTACAATGAGCAGTTCTTC. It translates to CASSQASYRGGSYNEQFF. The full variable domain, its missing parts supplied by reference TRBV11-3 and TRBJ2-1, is EAGVVQSPRYKIIEKKQPVAFWCNPISGHNTLYWYLQNLGQGPELLIRYENEEAVDDSQLPKDRFSAERLKGVDSTLKIQPAELGDSAVYLCASSQASYRGGSYNEQFFGPGTRLTVL.

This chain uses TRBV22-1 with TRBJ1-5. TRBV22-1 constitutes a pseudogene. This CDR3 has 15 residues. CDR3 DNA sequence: TGTGCCATCTCCCAACCCGGGTATAGCAATCAGTCCCAGCATTTT. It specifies CAISQPGYSNQSQHF.

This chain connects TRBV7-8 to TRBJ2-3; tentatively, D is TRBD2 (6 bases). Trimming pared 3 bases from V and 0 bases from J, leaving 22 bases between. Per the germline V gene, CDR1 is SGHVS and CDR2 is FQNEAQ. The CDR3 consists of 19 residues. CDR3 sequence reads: CASSLSRRDFSSSTDTQYF. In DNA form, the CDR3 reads TGTGCCAGCAGCTTGAGTCGCCGGGACTTTTCTTCTAGCACAGATACGCAGTATTTT.

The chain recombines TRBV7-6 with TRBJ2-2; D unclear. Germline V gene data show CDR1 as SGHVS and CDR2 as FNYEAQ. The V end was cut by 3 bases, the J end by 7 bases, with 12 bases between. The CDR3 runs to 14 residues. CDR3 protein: CASSLYGGYGELFF. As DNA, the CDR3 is TGTGCCAGCAGCTTGTATGGCGGCTACGGGGAGCTGTTTTTT. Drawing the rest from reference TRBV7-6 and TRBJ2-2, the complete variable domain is GAGVSQSPRYKVTKRGQDVALRCDPISGHVSLYWYRQALGQGPEFLTYFNYEAQQDKSGLPNDRFSAERPEGSISTLTIQRTEQRDSAMYRCASSLYGGYGELFFGEGSRLTVL.

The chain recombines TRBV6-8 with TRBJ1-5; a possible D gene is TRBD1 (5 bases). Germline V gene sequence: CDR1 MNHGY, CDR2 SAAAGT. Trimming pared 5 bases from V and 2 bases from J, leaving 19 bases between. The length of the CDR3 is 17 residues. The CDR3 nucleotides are TGTGCCAGCAGTGGAACAATACAGGTTGCAGGCAATCAGCCCCAGCATTTT. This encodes CASSGTIQVAGNQPQHF.

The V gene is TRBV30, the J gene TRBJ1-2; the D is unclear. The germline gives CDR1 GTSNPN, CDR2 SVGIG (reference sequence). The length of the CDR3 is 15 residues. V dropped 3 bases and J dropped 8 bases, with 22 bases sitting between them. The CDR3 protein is CAWSRLRATYKGYTF. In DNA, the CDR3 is TGTGCCTGGAGCCGGCTGAGGGCGACTTACAAAGGCTACACCTTC.

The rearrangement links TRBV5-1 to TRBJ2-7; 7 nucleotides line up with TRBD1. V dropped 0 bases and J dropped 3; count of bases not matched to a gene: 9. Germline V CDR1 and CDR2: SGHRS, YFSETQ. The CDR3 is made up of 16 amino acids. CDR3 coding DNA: TGCGCCAGCAGCTTGGGGGCCGGGACAGAGCGCTACGAGCAGTACTTC. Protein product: CASSLGAGTERYEQYF.

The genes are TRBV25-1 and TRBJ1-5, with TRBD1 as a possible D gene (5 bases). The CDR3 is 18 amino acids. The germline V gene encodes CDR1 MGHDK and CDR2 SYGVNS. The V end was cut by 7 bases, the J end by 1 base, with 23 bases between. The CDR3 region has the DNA TGTGCCAGCACCAGAGCGGGTTGGGGCGTAGGAAGCAATCAGCCCCAGCATTTT. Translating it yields CASTRAGWGVGSNQPQHF. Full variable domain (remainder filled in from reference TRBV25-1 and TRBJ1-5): EADIYQTPRYLVIGTGKKITLECSQTMGHDKMYWYQQDPGMELHLIHYSYGVNSTEKGDLSSESTVSRIRTEHFPLTLESARPSHTSQYLCASTRAGWGVGSNQPQHFGDGTRLSIL.

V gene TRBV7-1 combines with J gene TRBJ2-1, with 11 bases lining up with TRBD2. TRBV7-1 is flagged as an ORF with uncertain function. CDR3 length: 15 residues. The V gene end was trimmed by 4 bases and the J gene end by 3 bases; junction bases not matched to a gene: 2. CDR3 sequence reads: CASSLTSGGYNEQFF. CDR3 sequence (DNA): TGTGCCAGCAGCTTAACTAGCGGGGGCTACAATGAGCAGTTCTTC.

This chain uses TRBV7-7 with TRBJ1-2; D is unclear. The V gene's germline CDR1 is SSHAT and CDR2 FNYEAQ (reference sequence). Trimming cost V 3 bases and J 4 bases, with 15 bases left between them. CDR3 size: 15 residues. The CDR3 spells CASSLETTDSYGYTF. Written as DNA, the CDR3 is TGTGCCAGCAGCTTGGAGACAACGGATTCCTATGGCTACACCTTC.